These 29 T cell receptor beta chains were sequenced from one sample in a study of Graves' ophthalmopathy and Graves' hyperthyroidism (dated by TCRdb to the late 2010s). Sequencing relied on an Illumina HiSeq 2000. For repertoire sequencing, TCR beta CDR3 regions were amplified from RNA transcripts. The first round of RT-PCR was done with HTBI primers and the Qiagen OneStep RT-PCR kit, and was followed by a second round of multiplex PCR, then size selection and purification. Through fastp at Q25 and MiXCR, TCRdb rebuilt clones from the public reads, retaining in-frame beta chains. Merged by CDR3 protein, the rows form single entries marked with the most common genes and DNA. For this sample there are around 670,000 distinct CDR3 sequences; 40% appear just once. The ten top clones hold roughly 45% of the sample. Sequenced sample: peripheral blood. All receptors come from an adult man with Graves' ophthalmopathy.

This clonotype was found many times. CDR3: CAFAGTYEQYF. CDR3 DNA: TGTGCTTTTGCGGGAACCTACGAGCAGTACTTC. This chain links TRBV19 with TRBJ2-7; tentatively, D is TRBD2 (6 bases). Germline assignment: CDR1 LNHDA and CDR2 SQIVND (reference sequence). The CDR3 totals 11 residues.

Here the CDR3 reads CSARHSDSNQPQHF. CDR3 DNA sequence: TGCAGTGCTAGACACTCGGACAGCAATCAGCCCCAGCATTTT. The chain recombines TRBV20-1 with TRBJ1-5; D gene ambiguous. The length of the CDR3 is 14 residues. Germline V CDR1 and CDR2: DFQATT, SNEGSKA (reference sequence). The V and J ends lost 2 bases and 1 base respectively, with 9 bases between them.

Points on this clonotype: The CDR3 does not end in the conserved phenylalanine or tryptophan, so this is likely a read error. This rearrangement joins TRBV29-1 to TRBJ1-6; 9 positions agree with TRBD1. Germline loops: CDR1 SQVTM, CDR2 ANQGSEA. CDR3 length equals 14 residues. The V and J ends lost 6 bases and 7 bases, in that order; junction bases with no gene match: 7. The CDR3 sequence is CSVTGGAGNSPLHY. The CDR3 DNA follows: TGCAGCGTAACAGGGGGCGCCGGGAATTCACCCCTCCACTAT.

The rearrangement joins TRBV7-2 to TRBJ2-5, with D perhaps TRBD1 (6 bases). The V end was cut by 5 bases, the J end by 3 bases, with 13 bases between. Germline lookup yields CDR1 SGHTA and CDR2 FQGNSA. This CDR3 region has 14 residues. The CDR3 DNA follows: TGTGCCAGCAGCGTAGGGGGAGCCGAAGAGACCCAGTACTTC. It is translated as CASSVGGAEETQYF.

This clonotype was seen a handful of times. V is TRBV12-3 or TRBV12-4 and J is TRBJ1-1, with D hard to call. The CDR3 totals 12 residues. The V gene lost 0 bases and the J gene lost 11 bases, with 10 bases spanning the gap. The CDR3 DNA reads TGTGCCAGCAGTTTAGCAGGCGGGTCGGCTTTCTTT. It translates to CASSLAGGSAFF.

The rearrangement uses TRBV12-3 or TRBV12-4 and TRBJ1-3; D unclear. V dropped 6 bases and J dropped 4 bases, with 10 bases sitting between them. The CDR3 covers 13 residues. For the CDR3, the DNA is TGTGCCAGCAGGATACCTGGGGGAAACACCATATATTTT. Protein: CASRIPGGNTIYF.

V usage is TRBV19 and J usage is TRBJ1-2; 10 nucleotides line up with TRBD1. Germline V lookup: CDR1 LNHDA, CDR2 SQIVND (reference sequence). The V gene end was trimmed by 3 bases and the J gene end by 4 bases; junction bases not matched to a gene: 8. This CDR3 contains 16 residues. In DNA form, the CDR3 reads TGTGCCAGTAGTATGGGGGGACAGGGGACCGTCTATGGCTACACCTTC. It codes for CASSMGGQGTVYGYTF.

Turning to this clonotype: At one end the junction does not follow the germline gene, possibly because of a read error. The chain combines TRBV19 with TRBJ2-6; D possibly matches TRBD1 or TRBD2 (5 bases each). Germline lookup yields CDR1 LNHDA and CDR2 SQIVND (reference sequence). The CDR3 has 16 residues. The chain's CDR3 is CASMFSEGSGANVLAF. In DNA form, the CDR3 reads TGTGCCAGTATGTTCTCCGAGGGCTCTGGGGCCAACGTCCTGGCTTTC.

This clonotype occurred many times. J is TRBJ2-5 and V is TRBV12-3 or TRBV12-4, with TRBD1 matching over 7 bases. The CDR3 covers 14 residues. The V and J ends lost 6 bases and 2 bases, in that order; junction bases with no gene match: 6. The CDR3 region is CASRRTGVQETQYF. Written as DNA, the CDR3 is TGTGCCAGCAGACGGACAGGCGTACAAGAGACCCAGTACTTC.

This clonotype was found a few times. The chain uses TRBV9 and TRBJ1-4; tentatively, D is TRBD1 (5 bases). The CDR3 covers 14 residues. V shed 10 bases and J shed 6 bases, with 19 bases lying between them. The germline CDR1 and CDR2 sequences are SGDLS and YYNGEE. For the CDR3, the DNA is TGTGCCTCAGGAAGCAGGGCAGAGGATGAAAAACTGTTTTTT. Translated: CASGSRAEDEKLFF.

This clonotype was detected many times. This chain links TRBV6-5 with TRBJ2-7; unclear D gene. Germline-derived CDR1 and CDR2 are MNHEY and SVGAGI. V dropped 6 bases and J dropped 0 bases, with 3 bases sitting between them. The CDR3 runs to 11 residues. This CDR3 reads CASRNSYEQYF. The CDR3 DNA reads TGTGCCAGCAGAAACTCCTACGAGCAGTACTTC.

Comments on this clonotype: A read error may be the cause here, since a much bigger clone is one base away. This chain links TRBV7-9 with TRBJ1-1, with TRBD1 as a possible D gene (6 bases). This CDR3 is built from 16 residues. Trimming took off 5 bases at V and 1 base at J, with 17 bases between the two ends. Germline-derived CDR1 and CDR2 are SEHNR and FQNEAQ (reference sequence). CDR3 nucleotide sequence: TGTGCCAGCAGCGGAGGATTCGGGACACAGAACACTGAAGCTTTCTTT. Amino acid sequence: CASSGGFGTQNTEAFF.

This clonotype was found many times. V is TRBV29-1 and J is TRBJ1-2; D perhaps matches TRBD1 (5 bases). The CDR3 extends over 12 amino acids. V was shortened by 2 bases and J by 6 bases, with 10 bases between the two germline ends. Per germline, CDR1 SQVTM and CDR2 ANQGSEA. The DNA for the CDR3 is TGCAGCGTTGAAACTCAGGGAGATGGCTACACCTTC. This encodes CSVETQGDGYTF.

This clonotype was counted only a few times. The gene calls are TRBV2 and TRBJ2-7; 7 bases fit TRBD1. Germline CDR1 and CDR2: SNHLY and FYNNEI. This CDR3 has 16 amino acids. The ends lost 7 bases at V and 3 bases at J; junction bases unmatched: 15. CDR3 sequence: CASTHDFRDSIYEQYF. The CDR3 region has the DNA TGTGCCAGCACCCATGACTTCCGGGACAGTATCTACGAGCAGTACTTC.

A remark on this clonotype: The junction shows a germline mismatch at one end, possibly a read error. The chain joins TRBV10-3 to TRBJ1-1; 8 nucleotides agree with TRBD1. From germline, CDR1 is ENHRY and CDR2 SYGVKD. The length of the CDR3 is 20 residues. The CDR3 bases are TGTGCCAGCAGTTTCTCCCCCCCCCAGGGGGCGCGTACGTTGGACACTGAAGCTTTCTTT. Amino acids: CASSFSPPQGARTLDTEAFF.

This chain uses TRBV20-1 with TRBJ1-5, with D tentatively TRBD1 (5 bases). Germline V gene lookup returns CDR1 DFQATT and CDR2 SNEGSKA (reference sequence). This CDR3 has 14 residues. Trimming removed 3 bases at V and 2 bases at J, with 11 bases between. CDR3 sequence (DNA): TGCAGTGCTAGGGGGGTCAGGGGCAATCAGCCCCAGCATTTT. This gives the protein CSARGVRGNQPQHF.

This clonotype was recorded only once. The J gene is TRBJ2-2, the V gene TRBV14; perhaps TRBD2 as D (7 bases). The V and J ends lost 1 base and 6 bases respectively, with 9 bases between them. This CDR3 is built from 14 residues. Germline assignment: CDR1 SGHDN and CDR2 FVKESK. The CDR3 protein is CASSQAGGAGELFF. The CDR3 DNA sequence: TGTGCCAGCAGCCAAGCGGGGGGCGCCGGGGAGCTGTTTTTT.

The genes are TRBV29-1 and TRBJ1-2, with D possibly TRBD1 on 5 matching bases. This CDR3 is 14 amino acids long. V was cut by 8 bases and J by 3 bases, with 19 bases left in between. From germline, CDR1 is SQVTM and CDR2 ANQGSEA. In DNA form, the CDR3 reads TGCAGCAGTGACCGGACGTGGGGGGACTATGGCTACACCTTC. As protein: CSSDRTWGDYGYTF. The complete variable domain, with remaining parts taken from reference TRBV29-1 and TRBJ1-2, reads SAVISQKPSRDICQRGTSLTIQCQVDSQVTMMFWYRQQPGQSLTLIATANQGSEATYESGFVIDKFPISRPNLTFSTLTVSNMSPEDSSIYLCSSDRTWGDYGYTFGSGTRLTVV.

This clonotype showed up many times. The CDR3 coding sequence is TGTGCCACCAGTGACCAGACGGGACTTAACACCGGGGAGCTGTTTTTT. Translating it yields CATSDQTGLNTGELFF. This sequence joins TRBV24-1 and TRBJ2-2; D may be TRBD2 (6 bases). V lost 4 bases, J lost 2 bases, and 13 bases lay in between. In germline, CDR1 is KGHDR, CDR2 SFDVKD. This CDR3 region has 16 residues.

The genes are TRBV6-6 and TRBJ2-7; 12 bases match TRBD2. The germline V gene has CDR1 MNHNY and CDR2 SVGAGI (reference sequence). The CDR3 is 14 residues long. After removal of 6 bases from V and 3 bases from J, the junction contained 3 bases not matched to a gene. CDR3: CASRRTSGNYEQYF. DNA of the CDR3: TGTGCCAGCAGACGGACTAGCGGGAACTACGAGCAGTACTTC.

At least ten counts were recorded for this clonotype. This rearrangement joins TRBV7-2 to TRBJ2-7, with 8 bases fitting TRBD1. Germline assignment: CDR1 SGHTA and CDR2 FQGNSA. V was clipped by 1 base and J by 7 bases; unmatched bases: 6. The CDR3 spans 14 residues. The CDR3 region is CASSLVGQVWEQYF. The CDR3 nucleotides read TGTGCCAGCAGCTTAGTGGGACAGGTGTGGGAGCAGTACTTC.

This clonotype occurred once. V is TRBV7-9 and J is TRBJ2-2; D unresolved. Trimming stripped 1 base from V and 9 bases from J, with 6 bases between. Germline lookup yields CDR1 SEHNR and CDR2 FQNEAQ (reference sequence). CDR3 size: 12 residues. DNA of the CDR3: TGTGCCAGCAGCTTAGATTACAGGGAGCTGTTTTTT. Protein: CASSLDYRELFF.

This clonotype was found a few times. The rearrangement links TRBV20-1 to TRBJ2-5; TRBD2 might be the D (5 bases). The V end was cut by 3 bases, the J end by 7 bases, with 12 bases between. Germline V gene data show CDR1 as DFQATT and CDR2 as SNEGSKA (reference sequence). This CDR3 is built from 12 residues. CDR3: CSARASGRTQYF. In nucleotides, the CDR3 is TGCAGTGCTAGGGCCTCGGGGAGGACCCAGTACTTC.

The chain has TRBV7-3 and TRBJ2-7, with 9 bases that match TRBD2. The CDR3 has 16 residues. After removal of 4 bases from V and 7 bases from J, the junction contained 14 bases not matched to a gene. Germline loops: CDR1 SGHTA, CDR2 FQGTGA. The CDR3 reads CASSSPWLAGSNEQYF. CDR3 nucleotide sequence: TGTGCCAGCAGCTCCCCGTGGCTAGCGGGATCTAATGAGCAGTACTTC.

This clonotype came up once. The chain couples TRBV10-2 to TRBJ1-6; D possibly corresponds to TRBD1 (6 bases). Germline V gene data show CDR1 as WSHSY and CDR2 as SAAADI. This CDR3 has 15 residues. The V end was cut by 0 bases, the J end by 7 bases, with 10 bases between. The CDR3 DNA reads as TGCGCCAGCAGTGAGTCGCGGGACACAAATTCACCCCTCCACTTT. Protein product: CASSESRDTNSPLHF.

The CDR3 DNA reads TGTGCCAGCAGTCCTCCCAACAGGTTCTCGAGCACTGAAGCTTTCTTT. Amino acid sequence: CASSPPNRFSSTEAFF. The chain has TRBV12-3 or TRBV12-4 and TRBJ1-1; the D gene is possibly TRBD1 (5 bases). V lost 5 bases and J lost 4, with 20 bases in between. The CDR3 has 16 amino acids.

There are many counts of this clonotype. The conserved final phenylalanine or tryptophan is absent from the CDR3, which likely points to a read error. It is unclear where the CDR3 begins or ends on the DNA, so no DNA is shown, and the CDR3 is as TCRdb lists it. The chain recombines TRBV7-9 with TRBJ1-3; the D call TRBD1 from the table was never checked on the DNA. The CDR3 is 8 residues long, counting both termini. Germline lookup yields CDR1 SEHNR and CDR2 FQNEAQ (reference sequence). This chain's CDR3 is CASSQQGV.

The V and J genes are TRBV19 and TRBJ2-2; D is unresolved. Trimming shortened V by 3 bases and J by 5 bases, and 10 bases separated the two germline ends. The CDR3 is 14 residues long. The germline V gene has CDR1 LNHDA and CDR2 SQIVND (reference sequence). The CDR3 protein is CASSIRLKTGELFF. The CDR3 region has the DNA TGTGCCAGTAGTATCCGCCTCAAAACCGGGGAGCTGTTTTTT.

This clonotype appeared many times. The genes are TRBV29-1 and TRBJ1-1, with a weak D call TRBD1 (5 bases). Trimming shortened V by 6 bases and J by 5 bases, and 22 bases separated the two germline ends. Looked up from germline, CDR1 is SQVTM and CDR2 is ANQGSEA. The CDR3 consists of 15 residues. Written as DNA, the CDR3 is TGCAGCGTCTCCACCGGGGGGACCCCGGGGACTGAAGCTTTCTTT. It encodes CSVSTGGTPGTEAFF.